This T cell receptor beta chain was identified during a study of molecular identifiers for immune sequencing clone quantification. TCRdb passed the PCR reads through MiXCR, listing each CDR3 protein once. The table has more than 450,000 distinct CDR3 sequences, around 25% seen once; the top ten hold approximately 0.8%. About this clonotype: The junction and the germline gene differ at one end; a read error may be behind it.

Based on a CD8+CD4-CCR7+CD45RA+ profile, naive CD8 T cells were sorted. CDR3 size: 17 residues. In germline, CDR1 is SGHVS, CDR2 FNYEAQ. Sequenced sample: naive CD8+ T cells from blood, with Jurkat cell RNA spiked in. Regarding subset: FACS-sorted CD8+CD4-CCR7+CD45RA+ naive T cells. This sequence was found in a human donor in good health. Some libraries in this study had Jurkat cell RNA spiked in. The J gene is TRBJ2-5, the V gene TRBV7-6; 7 positions match TRBD2. The CDR3 here is CASSLEGRGSYQETQHF. As DNA, the CDR3 is TGTGCCAGCAGCTTAGAAGGGAGGGGTTCGTACCAAGAGACCCAGCACTTC.